This T cell receptor beta chain was identified during a study of blood T cell repertoires in COVID-19 (dated by TCRdb to about 2020). About the investigation overall: The collaborator samples originated in the United States, Italy and Spain and spanned the acute and convalescent phases of COVID-19. Where HLA class I and class II types were available, the types were taken from metadata supplied by the sample provider, not from assay-based typing. Nearly every sample came with metadata listing a de-identified subject ID, COVID-19 status, age in years and sex. Deeply sampled blood TCRbeta repertoires from subjects exposed to, actively infected with, or recovered from COVID-19 were included in the dataset. The samples were drawn from two sources: the first 160 participants of the ongoing ImmuneRACE study, and over 950 subjects contributed by 6 global collaborators. The repertoires were released in a freely available public database intended as a resource for research on the immune response to SARS-CoV-2. The prospective study material was composed of cDNA or gDNA derived from T cells, B-cell-depleted T cells, or PBMCs.

V gives up 6 bases and J gives up 5 bases, and the segment between their germline ends measures 17 bases. Including cysteine and phenylalanine, the CDR3 has 14 amino acids. CDR3 DNA only is kept here, 42 bases in frame from base 1. Based on the germline V gene, the CDR1 and CDR2 sequences are MDHEN and SYDVKM. TCRbeta CDR3 regions were amplified from genomic DNA using the immunoSEQ Assay, a bias-controlled multiplex PCR. The original methods were these. The number of nucleated cells in each sample was estimated by amplification of reference gene primers within the assay. To quantify the absolute abundance of each unique TCRbeta CDR3 rearrangement, sequence reads were collapsed and filtered. For each sample, productive Simpson clonality was calculated by taking the square root of Simpson's diversity index across productive rearrangements. Here the immuneACCESS table is served through TCRdb, limited to in-frame sequences with V and J called. Missing clones are a known gap in these copies; in checked studies unresolved V genes cover under half, and the rest lacks a known reason. Clone size and the V and J calls come from that table; the DNA yielded D and trimming. For this sample there are 350,000 or so clones; about nine tenths appear just once. Of the sample, around 0.92% falls within the top ten clones.

Study-level results and caveats: Clinical and demographic metadata were provided uncurated, with the amount varying by source and participant.

Participants in the prospective study were enrolled through a virtual design, were aged roughly 18 to 90 years, and lived in approximately 25 United States geographic areas. To assign participants to cohorts, the prospective study relied on clinical history that participants themselves reported in a screening survey and a study questionnaire. Exposed participants had been in contact, within 2 weeks of entering the study, with a person who had a PCR-confirmed or clinician-diagnosed case of COVID-19. In the prospective study, whole blood, serum and a nasopharyngeal or oropharyngeal swab were collected from each participant by mobile phlebotomists. Participants in the prospective study had the option to provide additional blood draws and questionnaires over an approximately 2-month period. Before DNA extraction, prospective study blood samples were shipped either frozen or at room temperature. On this clone: This receptor's antigen is unknown. Per-base qualities were not stored, and no clone one base away is much larger.

The V gene is TRBV28 and the J gene is TRBJ2-7; tentative D gene TRBD2, with 6 bases matching. Specimen: PBMCs or T cells enriched from blood (not recorded which). This clonotype was sampled from a woman aged 30 to 39 who had been exposed to COVID-19. The DNA sequence reads TGTGCCAGCAGGACTCCGGTGGAGGGCAACGAGCAGTACTTC. It is translated as CASRTPVEGNEQYF.